Listed here are 31 T cell receptor beta chains from one sample, sequenced in a study of cytomegalovirus exposure and HLA in healthy donors. Both 60 Vbeta primers and 13 Jbeta primers went into the PCR. TCRdb's table, derived via immunoSEQ multiplex PCR, lists solely in-frame clones and lacks some. The data show about 150,000 clones, around 67% seen once. The sequencing sample was made of PBMCs. The receptors derive from a woman under 30 in good health and CMV-seronegative.

The gene calls are TRBV11-3 and TRBJ1-2; weak D call: TRBD1 (6 bases). CDR3 length: 14 residues. Germline assignment: CDR1 SGHNT and CDR2 YENEEA. V was cut by 3 bases and J by 6 bases, with 14 bases left in between. This CDR3 is CASSLDSGKDGYTF. As DNA, the CDR3 is TGTGCCAGCAGCTTGGACAGCGGAAAGGATGGCTACACCTTC.

This chain links TRBV11-2 with TRBJ2-3, with TRBD2 matching 8 bases. With V trimmed by 0 bases and J by 6 bases, 5 bases remained unmatched. This CDR3 is 15 amino acids long. The germline V gene encodes CDR1 SGHAT and CDR2 FQNNGV. CDR3 nucleotide sequence: TGTGCCAGCAGCTTAGAGGTAGCGGGAAAGGATACGCAGTATTTT. Translated: CASSLEVAGKDTQYF.

CDR3: CASSLGTGMNTEAFF. In DNA, the CDR3 is TGTGCCAGCAGCTTAGGTACAGGGATGAACACTGAAGCTTTCTTT. V usage is TRBV11-2 and J usage is TRBJ1-1; possibly TRBD1 for D (6 bases). CDR3 length: 15 residues. Germline loops: CDR1 SGHAT, CDR2 FQNNGV. The germline V and J ends were trimmed by 1 base and 0 bases, with 9 bases remaining between them. The whole variable domain, remainder taken from reference TRBV11-2 and TRBJ1-1, is EAGVAQSPRYKIIEKRQSVAFWCNPISGHATLYWYQQILGQGPKLLIQFQNNGVVDDSQLPKDRFSAERLKGVDSTLKIQPAKLEDSAVYLCASSLGTGMNTEAFFGQGTRLTVV.

The CDR3 sequence is CASSMRTTGVYNEQFF. CDR3 nucleotide sequence: TGTGCCAGTAGTATGCGCACTACAGGGGTCTACAATGAGCAGTTCTTC. The chain employs TRBV19 and TRBJ2-1; 7 nucleotides agree with TRBD1. Germline V CDR1 and CDR2: LNHDA, SQIVND (reference sequence). After removal of 3 bases from V and 3 bases from J, the junction contained 8 bases not matched to a gene. The CDR3 is 16 amino acids.

V gene TRBV5-8 combines with J gene TRBJ1-1; possible D gene TRBD1, 5 bases. The CDR3 totals 13 residues. V was trimmed by 2 bases and J by 4 bases, leaving 9 bases between them. Germline values: CDR1 SGHTS, CDR2 YDEGEE. This CDR3 is CASSFPGGTEAFF. CDR3 coding DNA: TGTGCCAGCAGCTTTCCCGGGGGCACTGAAGCTTTCTTT.

This clone occurred once. The rearrangement uses TRBV7-2 and TRBJ1-1; D uncertain. The ends were cut back, 2 bases at V and 0 bases at J, with 13 bases in the middle. The germline V gene encodes CDR1 SGHTA and CDR2 FQGNSA. The CDR3 is made up of 16 amino acids. The CDR3 loop is CASSLYSPGMNTEAFF. CDR3 bases: TGTGCCAGCAGCTTATATTCGCCGGGAATGAACACTGAAGCTTTCTTT.

In its sample, this clone was seen once. J is TRBJ1-5 and V is TRBV2, with 10 nucleotides matching TRBD1. The V segment lost 6 bases and the J segment 6 bases; nucleotides outside the gene matches: 26. Germline CDR1 reads SNHLY; CDR2 reads FYNNEI. The CDR3 consists of 21 residues. CDR3 bases: TGTGCCAGCAGCGGGACAGGGGATTTCGGGAACAAATGGGGAATTGGTCAGCCCCAGCATTTT. Protein: CASSGTGDFGNKWGIGQPQHF. The whole variable domain, remainder taken from reference TRBV2 and TRBJ1-5, is EPEVTQTPSHQVTQMGQEVILRCVPISNHLYFYWYRQILGQKVEFLVSFYNNEISEKSEIFDDQFSVERPDGSNFTLKIRSTKLEDSAMYFCASSGTGDFGNKWGIGQPQHFGDGTRLSIL.

This clone was observed a few times. The V and J genes are TRBV6-6 and TRBJ1-3, with 7 bases lining up with TRBD1. Germline V gene lookup returns CDR1 MNHNY and CDR2 SVGAGI (reference sequence). J lost 0 bases, V lost 7 bases, and 6 bases had no gene match. The CDR3 length is 15 residues. The chain's CDR3 is CASNLGQHSGNTIYF. In DNA, the CDR3 is TGTGCCAGCAACCTGGGACAGCACTCTGGAAACACCATATATTTT.

The chain recombines TRBV6-5 with TRBJ2-7; perhaps TRBD1 as D (6 bases). The CDR3 loop spans 15 amino acids. Trimming removed 6 bases from V and 3 bases from J, with 18 bases in between. CDR1 MNHEY and CDR2 SVGAGI come from the germline V gene. The CDR3 DNA follows: TGTGCCAGCAGATCACCGGAGGCAGGGGACTACGAGCAGTACTTC. Its translation is CASRSPEAGDYEQYF.

V and J are TRBV6-4 and TRBJ2-3; D unclear. This CDR3 comprises 15 residues. Deletions cut 0 bases from V and 2 bases from J, with 9 bases between. CDR1 is MRHNA, CDR2 SNTAGT, per germline. The CDR3 sequence: CASSDSLDPTDTQYF. The DNA for the CDR3 is TGTGCCAGCAGTGACTCGTTAGATCCCACAGATACGCAGTATTTT.

This clone has a handful of counts. The rearrangement links TRBV27 to TRBJ2-2, with D unresolved. The V and J ends lost 3 bases and 7 bases respectively, with 6 bases between them. Germline assignment: CDR1 MNHEY and CDR2 SMNVEV (reference sequence). The length of the CDR3 is 12 residues. CDR3 region: CASSFRNGELFF. In DNA, the CDR3 is TGTGCCAGCAGTTTCAGGAACGGGGAGCTGTTTTTT.

This chain uses TRBV7-8 with TRBJ2-1; D unclear. V was cut by 5 bases and J by 3 bases, with 11 bases left in between. There are 14 residues in the CDR3. CDR1 is SGHVS, CDR2 FQNEAQ, per germline. CDR3 loop: CASSGRVNYNEQFF. In DNA, the CDR3 is TGTGCCAGCAGCGGGCGAGTGAACTACAATGAGCAGTTCTTC.

The chain is built from TRBV7-8 and TRBJ2-3; TRBD1 matches 7 bases. Trimming took 5 bases from V and 2 from J; bases not matched to a gene: 4. This CDR3 region has 14 residues. CDR1 is SGHVS, CDR2 FQNEAQ, per germline. CDR3 sequence (DNA): TGTGCCAGCAGCCAAGGACAGGCCACAGATACGCAGTATTTT. This sequence encodes CASSQGQATDTQYF.

The V and J genes are TRBV7-2 and TRBJ2-3, with D maybe TRBD2 (5 bases). The CDR3 loop spans 15 amino acids. The germline V gene has CDR1 SGHTA and CDR2 FQGNSA. The V end was cut by 3 bases, the J end by 3 bases, with 13 bases between. CDR3 DNA sequence: TGTGCCAGCAGCTTTACGTTCTCGGGGACAGATACGCAGTATTTT. It is translated as CASSFTFSGTDTQYF.

The chain carries TRBV29-1 and TRBJ1-1; D remains ambiguous. V shed 1 base and J shed 0 bases, with 12 bases lying between them. Germline CDR1 is SQVTM and CDR2 is ANQGSEA. CDR3 length: 15 residues. DNA for the CDR3: TGCAGCGTTGAAGGGTTGGCAGGAATGAACACTGAAGCTTTCTTT. Protein: CSVEGLAGMNTEAFF.

This chain connects TRBV19 to TRBJ1-6, with a weak D call TRBD1 (6 bases). Trimming took 3 bases from V and 14 from J, leaving 14 bases between them. The CDR3 contains 13 residues. CDR1 LNHDA and CDR2 SQIVND come from the germline V gene (reference sequence). The CDR3 DNA sequence: TGTGCCAGTAGTATGGGACAACAATCGGCCCTCCACTTT. Translation gives CASSMGQQSALHF.

The chain uses TRBV6-1 and TRBJ1-5, with TRBD1 matching 7 bases. This CDR3 is built from 14 residues. The germline gives CDR1 MNHNS, CDR2 SASEGT. The V gene end was trimmed by 6 bases and the J gene end by 4 bases; junction bases not matched to a gene: 6. The CDR3 region is CASSSGQPNQPQHF. As DNA, the CDR3 is TGTGCCAGCAGCTCGGGACAGCCAAATCAGCCCCAGCATTTT.

This CDR3 reads CASSLKGGVYGYTF. CDR3 DNA: TGTGCCAGCAGCTTGAAAGGGGGTGTCTATGGCTACACCTTC. The chain uses TRBV5-4 and TRBJ1-2; tentatively, D is TRBD1 (6 bases). Germline-derived CDR1 and CDR2 are SGHNT and YYREEE (reference sequence). V shed 1 base and J shed 4 bases, with 11 bases lying between them. The CDR3 spans 14 residues.

The gene calls are TRBV5-5 and TRBJ2-1; 8 bases map to TRBD1. Germline assignment: CDR1 SGHKS and CDR2 YYEKEE (reference sequence). With 1 base clipped from V and 7 bases from J, the junction kept 4 bases outside the gene matches. The CDR3 totals 14 residues. Here the CDR3 reads CASSLPGQVNEQFF. CDR3 DNA sequence: TGTGCCAGCAGCTTGCCGGGACAGGTGAATGAGCAGTTCTTC.

CDR3 region: CASSPVVLAVHNEQFF. CDR3 sequence (DNA): TGTGCCAGCAGCCCGGTAGTACTAGCGGTCCACAATGAGCAGTTCTTC. This sequence joins TRBV7-2 and TRBJ2-1; 8 bases match TRBD2. Trimming removed 5 bases from V and 5 bases from J; junction bases left unmatched: 11. The CDR3 extends over 16 amino acids. Germline V CDR1 and CDR2: SGHTA, FQGNSA.

This clone was recorded only once. CDR3 nucleotide sequence: TGTGCCAGCAGCCCAGGGGTTGCAAACACCATATATTTT. It specifies CASSPGVANTIYF. The chain recombines TRBV28 with TRBJ1-3, with D perhaps matching TRBD1 (6 bases). This CDR3 is built from 13 residues. The V gene lost 6 bases and the J gene lost 6 bases, with 12 bases spanning the gap. CDR1 is MDHEN and CDR2 is SYDVKM in the germline V gene.

This clone was detected once. This rearrangement joins TRBV6-5 to TRBJ1-2; no firm D call. Looked up from germline, CDR1 is MNHEY and CDR2 is SVGAGI. The length of the CDR3 is 13 residues. V dropped 0 bases and J dropped 5 bases, with 7 bases sitting between them. CDR3 sequence: CASSYSRPYGYTF. The DNA of the CDR3 is TGTGCCAGCAGTTACTCGAGGCCGTATGGCTACACCTTC.

Note on this clone: Other DNA sequences from this sample encode an identical CDR3 as well. The chain carries TRBV5-1 and TRBJ1-1; no definite D call. CDR3 length: 15 residues. V lost 4 bases, J lost 0 bases, and 13 bases lay in between. Per germline, CDR1 SGHRS and CDR2 YFSETQ. CDR3 DNA: TGCGCCAGCAGCCCGAGGGAGGGCATGAACACTGAAGCTTTCTTT. Encoded protein: CASSPREGMNTEAFF.

The J gene is TRBJ2-7, the V gene TRBV30; a possible D gene is TRBD1 (5 bases). The CDR3 runs 13 residues. Germline assignment: CDR1 GTSNPN and CDR2 SVGIG (reference sequence). Trimming pared 0 bases from V and 6 bases from J, leaving 12 bases between. CDR3 protein: CAWSVLTGREQYV. In DNA form, the CDR3 reads TGTGCCTGGAGTGTACTCACAGGACGCGAGCAGTACGTC.

The chain employs TRBV7-2 and TRBJ2-1, with a tentative D call TRBD2 (6 bases). The CDR3 spans 13 residues. CDR1 is SGHTA and CDR2 is FQGNSA in the germline V gene. V lost 5 bases to trimming and J lost 6 bases, with 11 bases between them. The CDR3: CASSAPGLNEQFF. CDR3 bases: TGTGCCAGCAGCGCGCCGGGACTCAATGAGCAGTTCTTC.

Regarding this clone: The same CDR3 also results from other DNA sequences found in this sample. The chain combines TRBV6-5 with TRBJ2-1; 14 bases map to TRBD2. This CDR3 is built from 14 residues. V dropped 5 bases and J dropped 8; count of bases not matched to a gene: 2. The V gene's germline CDR1 is MNHEY and CDR2 SVGAGI. The CDR3 DNA reads as TGTGCCAGCAGTAGACTAGCGGGGGGGCATGAGCAGTTCTTC. Residues: CASSRLAGGHEQFF.

In this sample, this clone turned up a few times. This sequence joins TRBV7-7 and TRBJ2-5; weak D call: TRBD1 (6 bases). V was cut by 8 bases and J by 1 base, with 14 bases left in between. This CDR3 region has 14 residues. Germline V CDR1 and CDR2: SSHAT, FNYEAQ (reference sequence). In DNA, the CDR3 is TGTGCCAGCTCCGAAGGGGGTTTCCAAGAGACCCAGTACTTC. Its translation: CASSEGGFQETQYF.

The chain uses TRBV7-8 and TRBJ1-2; D is undetermined. This CDR3 is 15 amino acids long. The V gene's germline CDR1 is SGHVS and CDR2 FQNEAQ. Trimming left V 1 base short and J 4 bases short, with 13 bases between. CDR3: CASSLGSPGIYGYTF. CDR3 nucleotides: TGTGCCAGCAGCTTAGGGTCACCGGGAATCTATGGCTACACCTTC.

The V call is TRBV15, the J call TRBJ1-2; TRBD1 might be the D (5 bases). CDR1 LNHNV and CDR2 YYDKDF come from the germline V gene (reference sequence). Trimming took 8 bases from V and 2 from J, leaving 18 bases between them. The CDR3 runs to 15 residues. CDR3 DNA: TGTGCCACCGCGCAAAGGGGCCGTGTAAACTATGGCTACACCTTC. Protein sequence: CATAQRGRVNYGYTF.

The CDR3 is CASSKAETENRNTEAFF. The CDR3 DNA reads TGTGCCAGCAGCAAAGCGGAGACAGAAAATCGGAACACTGAAGCTTTCTTT. This rearrangement joins TRBV21-1 to TRBJ1-1; the listed D gene, TRBD1, was not tested against the DNA. TRBV21-1 is annotated as a pseudogene. CDR3 length: 17 amino acids.

This sequence joins TRBV28 and TRBJ1-5, with 9 bases that match TRBD1. The junction had 7 bases not matched to a gene; V was cut back by 10 bases and J by 0 bases. This CDR3 is built from 15 residues. From germline, CDR1 is MDHEN and CDR2 SYDVKM. The CDR3 sequence is CATTTGGNSNQPQHF. DNA for the CDR3: TGTGCCACCACAACAGGGGGCAATAGCAATCAGCCCCAGCATTTT.